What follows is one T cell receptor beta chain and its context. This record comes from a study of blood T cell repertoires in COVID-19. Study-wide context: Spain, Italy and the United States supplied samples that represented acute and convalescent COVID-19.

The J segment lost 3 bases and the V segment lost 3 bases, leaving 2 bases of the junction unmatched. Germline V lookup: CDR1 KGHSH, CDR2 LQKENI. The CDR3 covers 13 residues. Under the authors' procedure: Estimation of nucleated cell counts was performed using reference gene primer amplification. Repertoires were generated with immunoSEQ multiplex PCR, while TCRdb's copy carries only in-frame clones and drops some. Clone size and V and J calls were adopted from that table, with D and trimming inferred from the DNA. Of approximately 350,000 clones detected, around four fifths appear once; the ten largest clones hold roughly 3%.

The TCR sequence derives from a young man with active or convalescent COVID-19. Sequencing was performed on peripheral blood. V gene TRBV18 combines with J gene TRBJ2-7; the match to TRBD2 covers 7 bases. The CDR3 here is CASSPASGYEQYF. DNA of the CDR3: TGTGCCAGCTCACCTGCTAGCGGCTACGAGCAGTACTTC.